This paragraph covers one T cell receptor (beta chain) sequence. Its target is not known. Trimming removed 3 bases from V and 8 bases from J, with 5 bases in between. In germline, CDR1 is LNHDA, CDR2 SQIVND (reference sequence). CDR3 length: 11 amino acids. These data originate in a study of spatial heterogeneity in lung cancer. Study conclusions and caveats: Within tumors, counts of expanded alpha and beta TCRs tracked tumor mutation counts. The numbers of ubiquitous and regional expanded TCRs correlated with ubiquitous and regional nonsynonymous mutations, respectively.

Time point meaning: sample taken at primary tumor resection. Unsorted whole RNA samples from tumor, nontumor lung or frozen PBMC were sequenced. TCRdb analysed the 5' RACE reads with MiXCR anew, one entry per CDR3 protein. Here the sample spans thousands of distinct CDR3 sequences, around 9.9% being singletons. The chain employs TRBV19 and TRBJ2-1; D not resolved. The starting material was lung tumor tissue, obtained at surgery. The clonotype comes from a male donor with early-stage non-small cell lung cancer. The CDR3: CASSIFDEQFF. As DNA, the CDR3 is TGTGCCAGTAGTATTTTCGATGAGCAGTTCTTC.